One sample yielded the 10 T cell receptor beta chains listed below, sequenced in a study of response to subunit inactivated influenza vaccine. TCRdb recomputed calls from the RT-PCR reads with MiXCR, one row per CDR3 protein. Of hundreds of thousands of distinct CDR3 sequences detected, about 14% appear once; the ten largest clones hold approximately 6.5%. Material: PBMCs from blood, obtained 14 to 15 days before vaccination. The receptors come from a man aged 50 to 60 who received an inactivated influenza vaccine.

The V and J genes are TRBV7-6 and TRBJ2-1; TRBD2 matches 11 bases. CDR3 length: 14 residues. The V gene end was trimmed by 4 bases and the J gene end by 7 bases; junction bases not matched to a gene: 3. Germline lookup yields CDR1 SGHVS and CDR2 FNYEAQ. The CDR3 protein is CASSSGLAANEQFF. Written as DNA, the CDR3 is TGTGCCAGCAGCTCGGGACTAGCGGCGAATGAGCAGTTCTTC.

This clonotype was detected a few times. This rearrangement joins TRBV7-9 to TRBJ2-3; D ambiguous. The CDR3 has 13 residues. Trimming took 8 bases from V and 0 from J, leaving 9 bases between them. Germline V gene data show CDR1 as SEHNR and CDR2 as FQNEAQ (reference sequence). The CDR3 reads CASGYSSTDTQYF. The CDR3 bases are TGTGCCAGCGGGTATTCTAGCACAGATACGCAGTATTTT.

The chain uses TRBV9 and TRBJ1-1, with D possibly TRBD1 on 5 matching bases. V lost 5 bases, J lost 0 bases, and 17 bases lay in between. This CDR3 region has 16 residues. CDR1 and CDR2 (germline): SGDLS, YYNGEE. The CDR3 nucleotides read TGTGCCAGCAGTCGTACAGGCTGGGGACTGAACACTGAAGCTTTCTTT. It yields the protein CASSRTGWGLNTEAFF.

This clonotype was seen only a few times. The V call is TRBV15, the J call TRBJ2-1; 9 bases align to TRBD1. CDR1 and CDR2 from the germline V gene are LNHNV and YYDKDF (reference sequence). This CDR3 contains 14 residues. The junction had 6 bases not matched to a gene; V was cut back by 3 bases and J by 9 bases. In nucleotides, the CDR3 is TGTGCCACCAGCAGGGACAGGGGTATCGGTGAGCAGTTCTTC. The encoded protein is CATSRDRGIGEQFF. Full variable domain (remainder filled in from reference TRBV15 and TRBJ2-1): DAMVIQNPRYQVTQFGKPVTLSCSQTLNHNVMYWYQQKSSQAPKLLFHYYDKDFNNEADTPDNFQSRRPNTSFCFLDIRSPGLGDTAMYLCATSRDRGIGEQFFGPGTRLTVL.

With respect to this clonotype: One end of the junction varies from germline; a read error may be responsible. The chain combines TRBV2 with TRBJ2-3; D ambiguous. The germline CDR1 and CDR2 sequences are SNHLY and FYNNEI. CDR3 length: 14 amino acids. The CDR3 DNA is TGTGCCAGCAGTGAACTCCCGGGCACCGATACGCAGTATTTT. Translated, it gives CASSELPGTDTQYF.

In its sample, this clonotype was seen many times. The V gene is TRBV12-3 or TRBV12-4, the J gene TRBJ2-2; TRBD2 aligns across 9 bases. V shed 6 bases, J shed 5 bases, and the junction held 7 bases outside the gene matches. The CDR3 sequence is 15 residues long. The CDR3 DNA sequence: TGTGCCAGCAGCACGACTAGCGGATTTACCGGGGAGCTGTTTTTT. Its protein is CASSTTSGFTGELFF.

The chain recombines TRBV5-1 with TRBJ2-2, with 9 bases identical to TRBD1. Germline V gene data show CDR1 as SGHRS and CDR2 as YFSETQ. The CDR3 extends over 16 amino acids. The V gene end was trimmed by 2 bases and the J gene end by 3 bases; junction bases not matched to a gene: 5. CDR3 amino acids: CASSLPGQGHTGELFF. Written as DNA, the CDR3 is TGCGCCAGCAGCTTACCGGGACAGGGCCACACCGGGGAGCTGTTTTTT.

The chain links TRBV12-3 or TRBV12-4 to TRBJ2-7; weak D call: TRBD1 (6 bases). The CDR3 spans 14 residues. V shed 1 base and J shed 2 bases, with 9 bases lying between them. The CDR3 here is CASSLEEGAYEQYF. CDR3 bases: TGTGCCAGCAGTTTAGAAGAGGGGGCCTACGAGCAGTACTTC.

This clonotype occurred many times. The J gene is TRBJ2-7, the V gene TRBV12-3 or TRBV12-4; D perhaps matches TRBD1 (5 bases). This CDR3 is built from 15 residues. Trimming left V 1 base short and J 0 bases short, with 10 bases between. The CDR3 DNA reads as TGTGCCAGCAGTTTAGAAGCAGGGCCCTCCTACGAGCAGTACTTC. It translates to CASSLEAGPSYEQYF.

The chain employs TRBV27 and TRBJ2-7; D tentatively fits TRBD1 or TRBD2 (5 bases each). The CDR3 has 15 residues. In germline, CDR1 is MNHEY, CDR2 SMNVEV (reference sequence). The V end lost 7 bases, the J end lost 0 bases, and 16 bases lay between the germline ends. This CDR3 reads CASNRRAGTSYEQYF. DNA for the CDR3: TGTGCCAGCAACCGAAGGGCAGGGACCTCCTACGAGCAGTACTTC.